This T cell receptor beta chain was captured in a study of shared clonotypes between healthy human individuals. Ten immunoSEQ deep assay plates were used to sequence unsorted PBMC DNA. Libraries were prepared by immunoSEQ multiplex PCR; TCRdb keeps only in-frame clonotypes and omits some of them. The table records about 520,000 clones, around 73% of them present only once. Recent vaccinations or acute infections were absent in the healthy HIV-negative adult donors. Donors were Caucasian adults residing in Nashville, Tennessee, USA. Sequencing was carried out using PBMCs. The source of this sequence is a middle-aged woman in good health. Some clones in this sample may be carry-over from other donors' samples.

CDR3 DNA: TGTGCCAGCAGCTTAGGGAGGGTCACTGAAGCTTTCTTT. This gives the protein CASSLGRVTEAFF. The chain joins TRBV11-2 to TRBJ1-1; D not resolved. The germline V gene has CDR1 SGHAT and CDR2 FQNNGV. V was cut by 1 base and J by 4 bases, with 7 bases left in between. The CDR3 runs 13 residues.